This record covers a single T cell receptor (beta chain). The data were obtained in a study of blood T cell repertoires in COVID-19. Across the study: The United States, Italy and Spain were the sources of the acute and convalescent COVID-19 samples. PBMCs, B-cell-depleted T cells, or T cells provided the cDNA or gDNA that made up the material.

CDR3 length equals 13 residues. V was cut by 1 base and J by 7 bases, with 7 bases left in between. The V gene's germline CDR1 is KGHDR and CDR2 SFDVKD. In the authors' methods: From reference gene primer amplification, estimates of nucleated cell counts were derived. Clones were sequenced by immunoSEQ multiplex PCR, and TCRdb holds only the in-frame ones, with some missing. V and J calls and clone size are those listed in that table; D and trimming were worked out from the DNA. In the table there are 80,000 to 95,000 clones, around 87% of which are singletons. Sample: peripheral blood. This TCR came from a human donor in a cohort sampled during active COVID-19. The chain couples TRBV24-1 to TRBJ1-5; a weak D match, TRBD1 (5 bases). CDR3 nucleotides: TGTGCCACCAGTGATTTCGGGGGGCAGCCCCAGCATTTT. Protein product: CATSDFGGQPQHF.